This T cell receptor beta chain derives from a study of CD8 T cells in Susac syndrome. The RNA, 0.5 to 1 ug, was put through reverse transcription using random hexamers. An immunoSEQ multiplex PCR amplified TCR beta CDR3 over 54 Vbeta and 13 Jbeta. TCRdb processed the immunoSEQ multiplex PCR reads anew with MiXCR; each CDR3 protein has one entry. Of approximately 150,000 distinct CDR3 sequences in the sample, 94% were seen once. Germline CDR1 LGHDT, CDR2 YNNKEL (reference sequence). The CDR3 covers 14 residues. Trimming took off 4 bases at V and 0 bases at J, with 6 bases between the two ends. This clonotype was found a few times.

Sequences were obtained from CD4+ T cells from PBMCs. The clonotype comes from a human donor with multiple sclerosis. V is TRBV3-1 and J is TRBJ2-2, with D uncertain. For the CDR3, the DNA is TGTGCCAGCAGCCCCGGACCGAACACCGGGGAGCTGTTTTTT. This encodes CASSPGPNTGELFF. Looking up the rest from reference TRBV3-1 and TRBJ2-2 gives the full variable domain: DTAVSQTPKYLVTQMGNDKSIKCEQNLGHDTMYWYKQDSKKFLKIMFSYNNKELIINETVPNRFSPKSPDKAHLNLHINSLELGDSAVYFCASSPGPNTGELFFGEGSRLTVL.